This T cell receptor beta chain was recovered during a study of memory CD4+ T cells and cytomegalovirus serostatus (dated by TCRdb to 2018 to 2020). Describing the broader study: The cohort comprised roughly 35 healthy Belgian adults, 9 CMV seropositive and roughly 25 CMV seronegative. To replicate a published TCR-based CMV serostatus classifier, the researchers sequenced the CD4+ memory TCRbeta repertoires of a Belgian cohort whose cytomegalovirus serostatus was known.

A FACSAria II was used to sort memory CD4+ T cells, defined as single viable CD3+CD4+CD8-CD45RO+ cells. CMV serostatus was determined using a Roche Elecsys assay that detects serum IgG against CMV pp150, pp28, p38 and p52. After the samples were thawed, total CD4+ T cells were enriched through positive selection using CD4 magnetic microbeads. The samples came from a separate study whose specific focus was interrogating the CD4+ T cell memory repertoire. Peripheral blood mononuclear cells were isolated and cryopreserved following standard operating procedures; serum was stored at -80 °C. The staining used CD3-PerCP (BW264/56), CD4-APC (RPA-T4), CD45RO-PE (UCHT1) and CD8-Pacific Orange (3B5) antibodies, and Sytox blue was used to exclude non-viable cells. Genomic DNA was extracted from sorted cells with the Quick-DNA Microprep Kit. Amplification of TCRbeta DNA was done with the immunoSEQ hsTCRbeta kit, following the protocol from the manufacturer. An Illumina MiSeq instrument was used to sequence the TCRbeta libraries. The study's processing was this. After out-of-frame sequences were removed, 2,204,828 distinct TCRbeta sequences remained, averaging around 70,000 per individual. Two values were used to score each individual: the count of some 150 previously reported CMV-associated TCRbeta sequences and the total count of productive distinct TCRbeta sequences. A beta-binomial model was reimplemented in Python, and scikit-learn random forests with default parameters were trained on US cohort data. Classifier performance on the Belgian cohort was summarized as median AUC with percentile confidence intervals calculated over 10,000 bootstrap iterations. Not all clones reach the TCRdb copy of this immuneACCESS table, which keeps in-frame sequences only. Checked studies attribute under half of the gap to unresolved V genes and leave the rest unexplained. Clonal size and the V and J genes are those of that table, whereas D and trimming came from the DNA. This sample gives approximately 47,000 clones in total; just under 80% of them show up just once. Clones ranked in the top ten supply 0.94% of the sample.

Notes on this clone: This clone's antigen is unknown. Base qualities are missing; no much larger clone stands one base away.

V is clipped by 8 bases and J by 2 bases, and the sequence between their germline boundaries is 9 bases long. Taken from the germline V gene, the CDR1 and CDR2 loops are MNHNS and SASEGT. The CDR3 has 12 amino acids, counting the end cysteine and phenylalanine. The read is trimmed to its CDR3 DNA, 36 bases read in frame from base 1. Overall study results and their limits: Unlike the original study, which covered naive and memory CD4+ and CD8+ populations, the Belgian study sequenced only CD4+CD45RO+ memory cells. The results were interpreted as suggesting that the CMV-associated TCR signature is mostly present in the CD4+ memory repertoire. For predicting CMV serostatus, the median bootstrapped AUC was about 0.96 using the original framework and about 0.9 using a US-trained random forest. The original-framework classifier achieved a median bootstrapped AUC of approximately 0.94 with a 95% CI of 0.76-1.00 on the Belgian cohort. Of fewer than 200 previously reported CMV-associated TCRbeta sequences, approximately 70 appeared in the CD4+ memory repertoires, each in one to five individuals.

Source material: memory CD4+ T cells from blood. The clonotype was recovered from an adult in good health and CMV-seronegative. This chain is built from TRBV6-1 and TRBJ1-2, with no D gene named confidently. The CDR3 protein: CASREVNYGYTF. The base sequence is TGTGCCAGCCGAGAGGTAAACTATGGCTACACCTTC.